Below are 17 T cell receptor beta chains sequenced from a single sample in a study of CD8+ T cells in alopecia areata. After isolation, RNA underwent reverse transcription to generate cDNA as the sequencing template. The data were produced by immunoSEQ multiplex PCR, yet TCRdb's version contains in-frame clones alone and is incomplete. The sample comprises 110,000 to 150,000 clones, about 59% of which are singletons, and about a sixth rests with the top ten. Treatment denoted: oral pan-JAK inhibitor, 5-10 mg twice daily. This specimen consisted of CD8+ T cells sorted from blood, obtained at week 4, from a patient treated with tofacitinib. The receptors come from a human donor with alopecia areata.

J is TRBJ2-7 and V is TRBV10-3; unclear D gene. The V end lost 3 bases, the J end lost 0 bases, and 6 bases lay between the germline ends. This CDR3 has 13 residues. Looked up from germline, CDR1 is ENHRY and CDR2 is SYGVKD. This CDR3 is CAISDQSSYEQYF. The CDR3 DNA sequence: TGTGCCATCAGTGATCAAAGCTCCTACGAGCAGTACTTC.

In this sample, this clone turned up a few times. The chain carries TRBV7-9 and TRBJ1-2; TRBD1 matches 7 bases. CDR1 SEHNR and CDR2 FQNEAQ come from the germline V gene (reference sequence). This CDR3 is 12 amino acids long. Trimming took 5 bases from V and 11 from J; bases not matched to a gene: 8. CDR3 region: CASSPTGARYTF. For the CDR3, the DNA is TGTGCCAGCAGCCCTACAGGGGCCAGATACACCTTC.

The chain uses TRBV6-5 and TRBJ2-3; 8 bases agree with TRBD1. V shed 6 bases and J 2 bases; nucleotides not matched to a gene: 4. The CDR3 has 14 residues. Looked up from germline, CDR1 is MNHEY and CDR2 is SVGAGI. In DNA form, the CDR3 reads TGTGCCAGCAGAGGACAGGGCGTCACAGATACGCAGTATTTT. Residues: CASRGQGVTDTQYF.

A few counts support this clone. This rearrangement joins TRBV13 to TRBJ2-7; D may be TRBD1 (6 bases). From germline, CDR1 is PRHDT and CDR2 FYEKMQ (reference sequence). The CDR3 loop spans 14 amino acids. Trimming left V 5 bases short and J 3 bases short, with 14 bases between. Here the CDR3 reads CASSLRDTHYEQYF. The DNA for the CDR3 is TGTGCCAGCAGCCTCCGGGACACTCACTACGAGCAGTACTTC.

V and J are TRBV5-1 and TRBJ1-2; D perhaps matches TRBD1 (6 bases). The CDR3 is 14 amino acids. Trimming left V 1 base short and J 6 bases short, with 13 bases between. CDR1 SGHRS and CDR2 YFSETQ come from the germline V gene. CDR3 amino acids: CASSLKQGQHGYTF. The DNA of the CDR3 is TGCGCCAGCAGCTTGAAACAGGGACAACATGGCTACACCTTC.

The V gene is TRBV6-5, the J gene TRBJ2-1, with D hard to call. Germline assignment: CDR1 MNHEY and CDR2 SVGAGI. The CDR3 runs 12 residues. Trimming removed 5 bases at V and 8 bases at J, with 10 bases between. CDR3 in DNA: TGTGCCAGCAGTGCACGAGATGATGAGCAGTTCTTC. Amino acid sequence: CASSARDDEQFF.

The chain has TRBV10-3 and TRBJ2-7, with 12 bases matching TRBD1. Germline lookup yields CDR1 ENHRY and CDR2 SYGVKD. CDR3 size: 13 residues. With V trimmed by 10 bases and J by 6 bases, 7 bases remained unmatched. The CDR3: CATSGTGGSEQYF. The CDR3, as DNA: TGTGCCACCTCCGGGACAGGGGGCTCCGAGCAGTACTTC.

This clone was counted a few times. The chain joins TRBV19 to TRBJ2-5; D call uncertain. The V end was cut by 0 bases, the J end by 3 bases, with 5 bases between. This CDR3 comprises 13 residues. In germline, CDR1 is LNHDA, CDR2 SQIVND (reference sequence). The CDR3 DNA sequence: TGTGCCAGTAGTATAGATCCCGAAGAGACCCAGTACTTC. Its translation: CASSIDPEETQYF.

The chain combines TRBV30 with TRBJ2-7; D is possibly TRBD1 (6 bases). The CDR3 loop spans 13 amino acids. Trimming took 0 bases from V and 6 from J, leaving 12 bases between them. Germline V CDR1 and CDR2: GTSNPN, SVGIG (reference sequence). CDR3 DNA: TGTGCCTGGAGTGTAACCACAGGGTCCGAGCAGTACTTC. Protein product: CAWSVTTGSEQYF.

As DNA, the CDR3 is TGTGCCAGCAACGCTGTGGGGACAGCACAAGAGACCCAGTACTTC. Protein product: CASNAVGTAQETQYF. The rearrangement uses TRBV27 and TRBJ2-5, with 7 bases that match TRBD1. From germline, CDR1 is MNHEY and CDR2 SMNVEV (reference sequence). The CDR3 consists of 15 residues. V lost 7 bases, J lost 2 bases, and 10 bases stayed unmatched.

The chain has TRBV27 and TRBJ1-5; possible D gene TRBD1, 5 bases. The V gene's germline CDR1 is MNHEY and CDR2 SMNVEV (reference sequence). The germline V and J ends were trimmed by 3 bases and 4 bases, with 13 bases remaining between them. The CDR3 has 15 residues. The CDR3 sequence: CASSFFWGPNQPQHF. The CDR3 DNA sequence: TGTGCCAGCAGTTTTTTCTGGGGCCCTAATCAGCCCCAGCATTTT.

The gene calls are TRBV25-1 and TRBJ2-7; a possible D gene is TRBD1 (6 bases). V gave up 6 bases and J gave up 5 bases, with 29 bases separating them. Germline CDR1 MGHDK, CDR2 SYGVNS. The CDR3 has 18 residues. CDR3 DNA: TGTGCCAGCAGAGCCCGACCGGTTCCCCAGGGGTCTGGACACGAGCAGTACTTC. It yields the protein CASRARPVPQGSGHEQYF.

The chain employs TRBV7-3 and TRBJ1-1; D call uncertain. This CDR3 is 13 amino acids long. V lost 5 bases and J 0 bases, leaving 7 bases between the germline ends. Germline V lookup: CDR1 SGHTA, CDR2 FQGTGA. The CDR3 reads CASSRTLNTEAFF. In DNA form, the CDR3 reads TGTGCCAGCAGCAGAACCCTGAACACTGAAGCTTTCTTT. Full variable domain (remainder filled in from reference TRBV7-3 and TRBJ1-1): GAGVSQTPSNKVTEKGKYVELRCDPISGHTALYWYRQSLGQGPEFLIYFQGTGAADDSGLPNDRFFAVRPEGSVSTLKIQRTERGDSAVYLCASSRTLNTEAFFGQGTRLTVV.

The chain employs TRBV27 and TRBJ2-3; 9 bases are shared with TRBD2. Losses at the gene ends were 5 bases for V and 4 bases for J; bases not matched to a gene: 10. CDR1 MNHEY and CDR2 SMNVEV come from the germline V gene (reference sequence). CDR3 length: 16 residues. The CDR3, as DNA: TGTGCCAGCAGTCCGCCTAAGGGACTAGCCCCAGATACGCAGTATTTT. Encoded protein: CASSPPKGLAPDTQYF.

This chain joins TRBV15 and TRBJ2-5; D may be TRBD1 or TRBD2 (6 bases each). The CDR3 loop spans 15 amino acids. Trimming left V 2 bases short and J 5 bases short, with 15 bases between. Germline-derived CDR1 and CDR2 are LNHNV and YYDKDF (reference sequence). The CDR3 DNA sequence: TGTGCCACCAGCAGATCGGTCGGGGGCGGCGAGACCCAGTACTTC. Its protein is CATSRSVGGGETQYF.

The chain is built from TRBV5-6 and TRBJ1-2, with TRBD1 identical over 8 bases. Germline trimming cut 3 bases from V and 2 bases from J; bases unmatched to any gene: 6. CDR3 length equals 15 residues. The V gene's germline CDR1 is SGHDT and CDR2 YYEEEE. The CDR3 DNA follows: TGTGCCAGCAGCTGGCAGGGGGCGGAGAACTATGGCTACACCTTC. As protein: CASSWQGAENYGYTF. The full variable domain, rest sourced from reference TRBV5-6 and TRBJ1-2, is DAGVTQSPTHLIKTRGQQVTLRCSPKSGHDTVSWYQQALGQGPQFIFQYYEEEERQRGNFPDRFSGHQFPNYSSELNVNALLLGDSALYLCASSWQGAENYGYTFGSGTRLTVV.

The V and J genes are TRBV19 and TRBJ1-5; D call uncertain. V was pared by 4 bases and J by 5 bases, with 12 bases between. Germline values: CDR1 LNHDA, CDR2 SQIVND (reference sequence). The CDR3 totals 14 residues. CDR3 region: CASSTRPPDQPQHF. In nucleotides, the CDR3 is TGTGCCAGTAGTACCCGGCCACCCGATCAGCCCCAGCATTTT.